These T cell receptor beta chains were read from a single sample in a study of shared T cell receptors in the human thymus. The data were produced by immunoSEQ multiplex PCR, yet TCRdb's version contains in-frame clones alone and is incomplete. This table has over 450,000 clones, 78% appearing once. The same sample was also used in a study of human thymus T cells.

The sequenced sample consisted of thymocytes. These receptors were collected from a boy under two years old with a congenital heart defect. CDR3s include the opening cysteine and the closing phenylalanine or tryptophan. Each record gives: J gene, clone size, CDR3 length, V gene, CDR3 protein. Expanded clones get a size class; other rows say once, few or many, or leave the size out.

j_call: TRBJ2-3; clone_size: NA; cdr3_length: 14; v_call: TRBV21-1; cdr3_aa: CASSKGGAADTQYF
j_call: TRBJ1-2; clone_size: NA; cdr3_length: 18; v_call: TRBV7-6; cdr3_aa: CASSLARTGGEGLYGYTF
j_call: TRBJ2-3; clone_size: NA; cdr3_length: 13; v_call: TRBV18; cdr3_aa: CASRPTGSDTQYF
j_call: TRBJ2-7; clone_size: NA; cdr3_length: 14; v_call: TRBV28; cdr3_aa: CASSSPRRSYEQYF
j_call: TRBJ2-1; clone_size: NA; cdr3_length: 17; v_call: TRBV12-5; cdr3_aa: CASGLDPGTADFNEQFF
j_call: TRBJ2-3; clone_size: few; cdr3_length: 16; v_call: TRBV5-6; cdr3_aa: CASSSSGQTDADTQYF
j_call: TRBJ1-1; clone_size: NA; cdr3_length: 16; v_call: TRBV6-6; cdr3_aa: CASRLNPRSENTEAFF
j_call: TRBJ1-1; clone_size: NA; cdr3_length: 14; v_call: TRBV18; cdr3_aa: CASSPPGQAKEAFF
j_call: TRBJ1-2; clone_size: NA; cdr3_length: 15; v_call: TRBV5-6; cdr3_aa: CASSNRGLREDGYTF
j_call: TRBJ1-2; clone_size: NA; cdr3_length: 13; v_call: TRBV28; cdr3_aa: CASGTGINYGYTF
j_call: NA; clone_size: NA; cdr3_length: 11; v_call: TRBV15; cdr3_aa: CATADKFEQYF
j_call: TRBJ1-1; clone_size: NA; cdr3_length: 15; v_call: TRBV5-6; cdr3_aa: CASSPPGGRNTEAFF
j_call: TRBJ2-1; clone_size: NA; cdr3_length: 14; v_call: TRBV5-1; cdr3_aa: CASSFGQSYNEQFF
j_call: TRBJ2-7; clone_size: NA; cdr3_length: 18; v_call: TRBV14; cdr3_aa: CASSQFEREGPSSYEQYF
j_call: TRBJ1-2; clone_size: NA; cdr3_length: 18; v_call: TRBV4-1; cdr3_aa: CASSQPWTGDSANYGYTF
j_call: TRBJ2-5; clone_size: NA; cdr3_length: 12; v_call: TRBV19; cdr3_aa: CASSIRQETQYF
j_call: TRBJ1-1; clone_size: NA; cdr3_length: 14; v_call: TRBV14; cdr3_aa: CASSQGTRDTEAFF
j_call: TRBJ1-2; clone_size: NA; cdr3_length: 14; v_call: TRBV11-2; cdr3_aa: CASSSTLDRGGYTF
j_call: TRBJ2-5; clone_size: once; cdr3_length: 15; v_call: TRBV5-1; cdr3_aa: CASSSGQGEEETQYF
j_call: TRBJ2-7; clone_size: NA; cdr3_length: 16; v_call: TRBV4-1; cdr3_aa: CASSQGIGVRRYEQYF
j_call: TRBJ2-3; clone_size: NA; cdr3_length: 16; v_call: TRBV18; cdr3_aa: CASSPPGTESTDTQYF
j_call: TRBJ2-7; clone_size: NA; cdr3_length: 15; v_call: TRBV5-4; cdr3_aa: CASSLMREGTYEQYF
j_call: TRBJ2-1; clone_size: NA; cdr3_length: 18; v_call: TRBV19; cdr3_aa: CASSISGRANLDYNEQFF
j_call: TRBJ2-1; clone_size: NA; cdr3_length: 20; v_call: TRBV18; cdr3_aa: CASSNPLSLTLAGVGNEQFF
j_call: TRBJ2-2; clone_size: NA; cdr3_length: 16; v_call: TRBV5-4; cdr3_aa: CASSSRLAGDPGELFF
j_call: TRBJ2-5; clone_size: once; cdr3_length: 16; v_call: TRBV5-1; cdr3_aa: CASSLVPGLAEETQYF
j_call: TRBJ2-4; clone_size: NA; cdr3_length: 14; v_call: TRBV29-1; cdr3_aa: CSVKDRDAKNIQYF
j_call: TRBJ2-7; clone_size: few; cdr3_length: 16; v_call: TRBV7-6; cdr3_aa: CASLPGLAGGSYEQYF
j_call: TRBJ1-4; clone_size: NA; cdr3_length: 18; v_call: TRBV28; cdr3_aa: CASSFIPGTGQTREKLFF
j_call: TRBJ2-3; clone_size: NA; cdr3_length: 13; v_call: TRBV5-5; cdr3_aa: CASSLVGGDTQYF
j_call: TRBJ2-3; clone_size: NA; cdr3_length: 17; v_call: TRBV6-1; cdr3_aa: CASSAPGTSGSLDTQYF
j_call: TRBJ2-3; clone_size: NA; cdr3_length: 17; v_call: TRBV27; cdr3_aa: CASSCRLAGGGTDTQYF
j_call: TRBJ2-1; clone_size: NA; cdr3_length: 21; v_call: TRBV28; cdr3_aa: CASTTPLALTTSGRAYNEQFF
j_call: TRBJ1-4; clone_size: NA; cdr3_length: 16; v_call: TRBV7-9; cdr3_aa: CASSSNRGITNEKLFF
j_call: TRBJ1-3; clone_size: NA; cdr3_length: 15; v_call: TRBV18; cdr3_aa: CASSPWRAAGNTIYF
j_call: TRBJ2-1; clone_size: NA; cdr3_length: 11; v_call: TRBV20-1; cdr3_aa: CSGPYEGEQFF
j_call: TRBJ2-1; clone_size: NA; cdr3_length: 15; v_call: TRBV11-2; cdr3_aa: CASSLKTSGRCEQFF
j_call: TRBJ1-2; clone_size: NA; cdr3_length: 15; v_call: TRBV6-4; cdr3_aa: CASSGETGSLYGYTF
j_call: TRBJ1-2; clone_size: NA; cdr3_length: 15; v_call: TRBV4-3; cdr3_aa: CASSHYGGKGYGYTF
j_call: TRBJ2-2; clone_size: once; cdr3_length: 19; v_call: TRBV30; cdr3_aa: CGSEPPPGTGAANTGELFF
j_call: TRBJ2-1; clone_size: NA; cdr3_length: 17; v_call: TRBV4-3; cdr3_aa: CASSQGGRGGSYNEQFF
j_call: TRBJ1-1; clone_size: NA; cdr3_length: 14; v_call: TRBV19; cdr3_aa: CASSWNGGNTEAFF
j_call: TRBJ1-1; clone_size: NA; cdr3_length: 16; v_call: TRBV5-6; cdr3_aa: CASSLAVAGRGTEAFF
j_call: TRBJ1-3; clone_size: NA; cdr3_length: 16; v_call: TRBV5-1; cdr3_aa: CASSLDFGLRRNTIYF
j_call: TRBJ1-2; clone_size: NA; cdr3_length: 11; v_call: TRBV29-1; cdr3_aa: CSVVPYTNYTF
j_call: TRBJ2-7; clone_size: NA; cdr3_length: 16; v_call: TRBV19; cdr3_aa: CASSSHGHPTSDEQYF
j_call: TRBJ2-7; clone_size: NA; cdr3_length: 15; v_call: TRBV4-2; cdr3_aa: CASSPASGRVNEQYF
j_call: TRBJ1-5; clone_size: few; cdr3_length: 16; v_call: TRBV7-2; cdr3_aa: CASSERTGQSVQPQHF
j_call: TRBJ2-1; clone_size: NA; cdr3_length: 18; v_call: TRBV7-2; cdr3_aa: CASSSASHSGRIYNEQFF
j_call: TRBJ1-2; clone_size: NA; cdr3_length: 13; v_call: TRBV15; cdr3_aa: CATSRDPGYGYTF
j_call: TRBJ2-1; clone_size: NA; cdr3_length: 16; v_call: TRBV21-1; cdr3_aa: CASSKPWQGSYNEQFF
j_call: TRBJ2-1; clone_size: NA; cdr3_length: 16; v_call: TRBV14; cdr3_aa: CASSPKQENSYNEQFF
j_call: TRBJ2-1; clone_size: once; cdr3_length: 16; v_call: TRBV28; cdr3_aa: CASSSPTSGAPNEQFF
j_call: TRBJ2-4; clone_size: NA; cdr3_length: 16; v_call: TRBV6-5; cdr3_aa: CASSYIAGDAKNIQYF
j_call: TRBJ1-2; clone_size: NA; cdr3_length: 15; v_call: TRBV4-1; cdr3_aa: CASSQVRQGAQGYTF